These 14 T cell receptor beta chains were sequenced from one sample in a study of blood T cell repertoires in COVID-19 (dated by TCRdb to the early 2020s). Library generation was performed with the immunoSEQ multiplex PCR assay. The table was pulled from immuneACCESS by TCRdb, which kept in-frame rearrangements only. Such tables lose some clones; where checked, under half of the loss comes from unresolved V genes, and the rest has no known cause. In all, the sample holds 150,000 to 200,000 clones, and about 86% of those were seen once. Together, the top ten hold 3% to 4% of the sample. The sequencing sample was made of peripheral blood. The receptors here all came from a man younger than 35 with active or convalescent COVID-19.

V is TRBV19 and J is TRBJ1-4, with 8 bases aligning to TRBD1. The CDR3 covers 14 residues. Per the germline V gene, CDR1 is LNHDA and CDR2 is SQIVND (reference sequence). The trim removed 1 base at V and 8 bases at J, leaving 3 bases unmatched. The CDR3 bases are TGTGCCAGTAGTATAGCTGGACAGGGAGAAAAACTGTTTTTT. Translation gives CASSIAGQGEKLFF.

V is TRBV28 and J is TRBJ1-2; D ambiguous. CDR1 is MDHEN and CDR2 is SYDVKM in the germline V gene. Between the trimmed V and J ends, which lost 3 bases and 8 bases, there was a span of 19 bases. The CDR3 has 15 amino acids. The CDR3, as DNA: TGTGCCAGCAGTTTCCCCGGGGTTTCGGGTAGGGGCTACACCTTC. It encodes CASSFPGVSGRGYTF.

The rearrangement joins TRBV5-1 to TRBJ1-1; the D gene is possibly TRBD1 (6 bases). V was pared by 4 bases and J by 2 bases, with 15 bases between. Per the germline V gene, CDR1 is SGHRS and CDR2 is YFSETQ. The CDR3 runs 15 residues. CDR3 in DNA: TGCGCCAGCAGCGCGTACAGGGAAAGTAACACTGAAGCTTTCTTT. This translates into CASSAYRESNTEAFF.

The chain joins TRBV15 to TRBJ1-2; D unresolved. CDR1 and CDR2 from the germline V gene are LNHNV and YYDKDF (reference sequence). Between the trimmed V and J ends, which lost 5 bases and 2 bases, there was a span of 12 bases. The CDR3 totals 14 residues. Here the CDR3 reads CATSGVGENYGYTF. CDR3 nucleotides: TGTGCCACCAGCGGCGTCGGAGAAAACTATGGCTACACCTTC.

The rearrangement links TRBV10-3 to TRBJ2-5; 13 nucleotides line up with TRBD2. The germline gives CDR1 ENHRY, CDR2 SYGVKD. V shed 6 bases and J 5 bases; nucleotides not matched to a gene: 9. The CDR3 contains 16 residues. This CDR3 reads CAISSTSGGFYETQYF. Here the CDR3 DNA reads TGTGCCATCAGCTCGACTAGCGGGGGGTTTTATGAGACCCAGTACTTC.

The V call is TRBV24-1, the J call TRBJ2-7; D not certain. V was cut by 6 bases and J by 3 bases, with 5 bases left in between. The length of the CDR3 is 11 residues. Looked up from germline, CDR1 is KGHDR and CDR2 is SFDVKD. The CDR3 region is CATSSSYEQYF. As DNA, the CDR3 is TGTGCCACCAGTAGTAGCTACGAGCAGTACTTC.

This clone was observed a few times. The V and J genes are TRBV3-1 (or the pseudogene TRBV3-2) and TRBJ2-3; 9 nucleotides align to TRBD2. Germline V gene data show CDR1 as LGHDT and CDR2 as YNNKEL (reference sequence). Trimming took 1 base from V and 4 from J; bases not matched to a gene: 0. The CDR3 has 14 amino acids. CDR3 nucleotide sequence: TGTGCCAGCAGCCAAGTAGCGGGAGCAGATACGCAGTATTTT. Protein sequence: CASSQVAGADTQYF.

The genes are TRBV7-9 and TRBJ1-1; TRBD1 is a possible D gene (5 bases). This CDR3 has 12 amino acids. Per the germline V gene, CDR1 is SEHNR and CDR2 is FQNEAQ (reference sequence). V lost 3 bases and J lost 8, with 10 bases in between. This CDR3 is CASSLSQGEAFF. The CDR3 nucleotides read TGTGCCAGCAGCTTGTCTCAGGGAGAAGCTTTCTTT.

A note on this clone: Other nucleotide sequences from this sample produce the same CDR3. The chain links TRBV14 to TRBJ2-7; D unclear. Germline V gene data show CDR1 as SGHDN and CDR2 as FVKESK. CDR3 size: 14 residues. Trimming took off 7 bases at V and 5 bases at J, with 18 bases between the two ends. CDR3: CASTPTHTTNEQYF. DNA for the CDR3: TGTGCCAGCACTCCCACACACACTACGAACGAGCAGTACTTC.

The CDR3 is CASSLTAVSYEQYF. The CDR3 DNA follows: TGTGCCAGCAGCCTTACTGCCGTTTCCTACGAGCAGTACTTC. The V call is TRBV27, the J call TRBJ2-7; D call uncertain. The V and J ends lost 6 bases and 1 base respectively, with 13 bases between them. The length of the CDR3 is 14 residues. Germline V lookup: CDR1 MNHEY, CDR2 SMNVEV (reference sequence).

J is TRBJ2-7 and V is TRBV28, with 7 bases that match TRBD1. The V gene's germline CDR1 is MDHEN and CDR2 SYDVKM. With V trimmed by 3 bases and J by 0 bases, 20 bases remained unmatched. This CDR3 has 20 residues. CDR3 residues: CASSFPLSGTDDSDSYEQYV. CDR3 DNA: TGTGCCAGCAGTTTCCCCCTCTCCGGGACAGATGATTCAGACTCCTACGAGCAGTACGTC.

This sequence joins TRBV11-2 and TRBJ1-1; possible D gene TRBD1, 6 bases. Germline V gene data show CDR1 as SGHAT and CDR2 as FQNNGV. CDR3 length: 16 residues. Trimming took 4 bases from V and 0 from J, leaving 15 bases between them. The CDR3 region is CASSSGQQIMNTEAFF. The CDR3 nucleotides read TGTGCCAGCAGCTCCGGACAGCAAATTATGAACACTGAAGCTTTCTTT. The full variable domain, with the rest looked up from reference TRBV11-2 and TRBJ1-1, is EAGVAQSPRYKIIEKRQSVAFWCNPISGHATLYWYQQILGQGPKLLIQFQNNGVVDDSQLPKDRFSAERLKGVDSTLKIQPAKLEDSAVYLCASSSGQQIMNTEAFFGQGTRLTVV.

This clone has just one count. This chain's CDR3 is CASSPAGQGRNQPQHF. As DNA, the CDR3 is TGTGCCAGCTCACCAGCGGGACAGGGGCGCAATCAGCCCCAGCATTTT. The chain uses TRBV18 and TRBJ1-5; 10 nucleotides align to TRBD1. CDR1 and CDR2 from the germline V gene are KGHSH and LQKENI. The J segment lost 2 bases and the V segment lost 2 bases, leaving 3 bases of the junction unmatched. The CDR3 contains 16 residues.

The rearrangement links TRBV7-2 to TRBJ1-4, with a possible D match to TRBD1 (5 bases). The CDR3 is 15 amino acids. The V end was cut by 5 bases, the J end by 4 bases, with 14 bases between. Germline V gives CDR1 SGHTA, CDR2 FQGNSA. The CDR3 DNA reads TGTGCCAGCAGCCCAGGAGGGGCACATAATGAAAAACTGTTTTTT. This codes for CASSPGGAHNEKLFF.